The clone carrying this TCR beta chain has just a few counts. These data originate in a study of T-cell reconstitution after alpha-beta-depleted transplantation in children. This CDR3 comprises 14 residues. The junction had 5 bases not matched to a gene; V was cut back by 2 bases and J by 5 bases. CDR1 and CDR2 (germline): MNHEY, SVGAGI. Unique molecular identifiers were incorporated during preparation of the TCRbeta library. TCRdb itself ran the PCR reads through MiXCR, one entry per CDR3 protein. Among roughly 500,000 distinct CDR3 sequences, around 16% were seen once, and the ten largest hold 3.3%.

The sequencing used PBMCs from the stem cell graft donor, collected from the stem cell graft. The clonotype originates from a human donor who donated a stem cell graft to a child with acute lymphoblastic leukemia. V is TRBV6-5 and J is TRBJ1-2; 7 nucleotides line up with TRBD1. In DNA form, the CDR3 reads TGTGCCAGCAGTTACGGGGGACAGACGTATGGCTACACCTTC. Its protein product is CASSYGGQTYGYTF.